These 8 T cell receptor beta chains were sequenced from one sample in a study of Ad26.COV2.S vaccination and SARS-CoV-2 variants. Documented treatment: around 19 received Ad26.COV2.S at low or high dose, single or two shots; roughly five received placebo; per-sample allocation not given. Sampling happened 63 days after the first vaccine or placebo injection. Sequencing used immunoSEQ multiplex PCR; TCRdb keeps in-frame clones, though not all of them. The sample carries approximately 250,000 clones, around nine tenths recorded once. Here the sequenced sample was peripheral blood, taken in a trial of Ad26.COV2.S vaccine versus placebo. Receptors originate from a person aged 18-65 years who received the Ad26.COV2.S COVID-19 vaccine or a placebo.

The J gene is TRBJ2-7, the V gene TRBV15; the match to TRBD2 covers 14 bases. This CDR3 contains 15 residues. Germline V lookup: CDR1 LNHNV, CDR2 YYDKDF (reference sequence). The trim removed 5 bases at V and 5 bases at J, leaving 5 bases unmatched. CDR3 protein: CATSHGLAGGHEQYV. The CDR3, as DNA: TGTGCCACCAGCCACGGACTAGCGGGAGGACACGAGCAGTACGTC.

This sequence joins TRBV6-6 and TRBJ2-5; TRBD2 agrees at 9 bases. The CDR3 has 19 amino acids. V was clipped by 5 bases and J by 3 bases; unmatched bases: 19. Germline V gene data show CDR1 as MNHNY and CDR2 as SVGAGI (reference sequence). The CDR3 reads CASSRPTTGLVAGEETQYF. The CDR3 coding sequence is TGTGCCAGCAGTCGACCCACGACAGGGCTGGTAGCGGGAGAAGAGACCCAGTACTTC.

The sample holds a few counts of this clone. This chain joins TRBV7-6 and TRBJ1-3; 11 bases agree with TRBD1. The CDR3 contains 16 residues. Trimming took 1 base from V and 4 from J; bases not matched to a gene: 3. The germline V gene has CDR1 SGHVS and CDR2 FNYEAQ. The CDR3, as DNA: TGTGCCAGCAGCTTAGGGACAGGGGGCAGCGGAAACACCATATATTTT. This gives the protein CASSLGTGGSGNTIYF. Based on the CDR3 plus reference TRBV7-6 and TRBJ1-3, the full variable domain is GAGVSQSPRYKVTKRGQDVALRCDPISGHVSLYWYRQALGQGPEFLTYFNYEAQQDKSGLPNDRFSAERPEGSISTLTIQRTEQRDSAMYRCASSLGTGGSGNTIYFGEGSWLTVV.

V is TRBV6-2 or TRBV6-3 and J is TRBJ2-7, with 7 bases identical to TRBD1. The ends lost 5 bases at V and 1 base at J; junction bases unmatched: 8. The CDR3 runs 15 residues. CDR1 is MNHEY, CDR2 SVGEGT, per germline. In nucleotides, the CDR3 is TGTGCCAGCAGTACTACGTCACAGGGGTCCTACGAGCAGTACGTC. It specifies CASSTTSQGSYEQYV.

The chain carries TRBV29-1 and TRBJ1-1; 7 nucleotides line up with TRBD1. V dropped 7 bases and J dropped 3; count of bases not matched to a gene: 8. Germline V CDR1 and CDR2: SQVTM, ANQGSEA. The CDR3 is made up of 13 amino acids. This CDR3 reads CSASRQGYTEAFF. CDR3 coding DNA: TGCAGCGCCTCGAGACAGGGTTACACTGAAGCTTTCTTT.

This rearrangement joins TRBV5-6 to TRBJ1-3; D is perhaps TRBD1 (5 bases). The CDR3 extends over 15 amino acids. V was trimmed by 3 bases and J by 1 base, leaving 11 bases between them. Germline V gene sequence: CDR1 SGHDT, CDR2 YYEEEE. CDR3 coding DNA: TGTGCCAGCAGCTGGGGACGGAAATCTGGAAACACCATATATTTT. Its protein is CASSWGRKSGNTIYF. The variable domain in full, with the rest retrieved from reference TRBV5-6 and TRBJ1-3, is DAGVTQSPTHLIKTRGQQVTLRCSPKSGHDTVSWYQQALGQGPQFIFQYYEEEERQRGNFPDRFSGHQFPNYSSELNVNALLLGDSALYLCASSWGRKSGNTIYFGEGSWLTVV.

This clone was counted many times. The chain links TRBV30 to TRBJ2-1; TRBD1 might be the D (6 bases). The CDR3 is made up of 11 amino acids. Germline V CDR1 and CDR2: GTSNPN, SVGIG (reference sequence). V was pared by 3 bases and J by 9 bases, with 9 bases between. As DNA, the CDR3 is TGTGCCTGGAGGTCAGGGGTTGAGCAGTTCTTC. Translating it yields CAWRSGVEQFF.

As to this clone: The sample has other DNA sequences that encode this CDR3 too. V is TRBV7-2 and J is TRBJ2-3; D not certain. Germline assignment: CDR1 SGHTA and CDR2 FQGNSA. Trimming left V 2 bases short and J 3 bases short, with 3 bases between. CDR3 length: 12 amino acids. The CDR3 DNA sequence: TGTGCCAGCAGCTTATATACAGATACGCAGTATTTT. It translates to CASSLYTDTQYF.